Following are 28 T cell receptor beta chains from one sample sequenced in a study of OX40 agonist ivuxolimab in advanced cancers. Clones were sequenced by immunoSEQ multiplex PCR, and TCRdb holds only the in-frame ones, with some missing. The sample yields roughly 48,000 clones, more than 75% seen once. This material consisted of CD4+ or CD8+ T cells sorted from blood, taken in a trial of the OX40 agonist ivuxolimab. These receptor sequences come from an adult with an advanced solid tumor such as melanoma, head and neck, liver or kidney cancer.

This chain connects TRBV4-2 to TRBJ2-2; D is uncertain. Germline CDR1 LGHNA, CDR2 YNFKEQ. This CDR3 has 13 residues. The V end lost 0 bases, the J end lost 6 bases, and 5 bases lay between the germline ends. This chain's CDR3 is CASSQELAGELFF. Written as DNA, the CDR3 is TGTGCCAGCAGCCAAGAGTTGGCCGGGGAGCTGTTTTTT.

The rearrangement links TRBV5-1 to TRBJ2-1; no definite D call. This CDR3 comprises 15 residues. Germline CDR1 reads SGHRS; CDR2 reads YFSETQ. Trimming stripped 0 bases from V and 0 bases from J, with 7 bases between. CDR3: CASSLVLSSYNEQFF. The CDR3 DNA reads TGCGCCAGCAGCTTGGTCCTAAGCTCCTACAATGAGCAGTTCTTC.

The chain combines TRBV2 with TRBJ1-2, with D hard to call. Germline CDR1 is SNHLY and CDR2 is FYNNEI. The CDR3 runs 13 residues. V lost 3 bases and J 0 bases, leaving 5 bases between the germline ends. The DNA of the CDR3 is TGTGCCAGCAGTGAGGGATCTAACTATGGCTACACCTTC. It codes for CASSEGSNYGYTF. The full variable domain, rest sourced from reference TRBV2 and TRBJ1-2, is EPEVTQTPSHQVTQMGQEVILRCVPISNHLYFYWYRQILGQKVEFLVSFYNNEISEKSEIFDDQFSVERPDGSNFTLKIRSTKLEDSAMYFCASSEGSNYGYTFGSGTRLTVV.

The V call is TRBV28, the J call TRBJ1-2; D remains unclear. The CDR3 spans 12 residues. Germline V gene data show CDR1 as MDHEN and CDR2 as SYDVKM. The V end was cut by 5 bases, the J end by 8 bases, with 12 bases between. The CDR3 region is CASSLRTEGYTF. As DNA, the CDR3 is TGTGCCAGCAGTCTCCGGACGGAAGGCTACACCTTC.

V usage is TRBV21-1 and J usage is TRBJ2-7; the table's D call, TRBD1, was not checked against the DNA. TRBV21-1 is a listed pseudogene. The CDR3 extends over 15 amino acids. CDR3 loop: CASSKGDREQGEQYF. Written as DNA, the CDR3 is TGTGCCAGCAGCAAAGGGGACAGGGAACAAGGCGAGCAGTACTTC.

The V call is TRBV6-5, the J call TRBJ2-6, with unresolved D. V lost 7 bases, J lost 4 bases, and 8 bases lay in between. Per germline, CDR1 MNHEY and CDR2 SVGAGI. The CDR3 runs to 13 residues. The CDR3 spells CASKGNGANVLTF. For the CDR3, the DNA is TGTGCCAGCAAGGGTAACGGGGCCAACGTCCTGACTTTC.

The gene calls are TRBV30 and TRBJ2-2, with 9 bases aligning to TRBD2. With 0 bases clipped from V and 10 bases from J, the junction kept 6 bases outside the gene matches. CDR1 is GTSNPN, CDR2 SVGIG, per germline (reference sequence). The CDR3 contains 14 residues. The CDR3 region has the DNA TGTGCCTGGAGTGTAGCGGGGGGCCGGGTGGAGCTGTTTTTT. Translating gives CAWSVAGGRVELFF.

This sequence joins TRBV10-3 and TRBJ2-7; 10 nucleotides match TRBD1. The V gene's germline CDR1 is ENHRY and CDR2 SYGVKD. Trimming took 7 bases from V and 1 from J; bases not matched to a gene: 4. The CDR3 length is 14 residues. The CDR3 protein is CAITTDRGSYEQYF. CDR3 in DNA: TGTGCCATCACTACGGACAGGGGGTCCTACGAGCAGTACTTC.

The chain joins TRBV25-1 to TRBJ2-3; 8 bases agree with TRBD1. The V and J ends lost 3 bases and 6 bases, in that order; junction bases with no gene match: 5. This CDR3 is built from 14 residues. Germline values: CDR1 MGHDK, CDR2 SYGVNS. CDR3 region: CASSDRRGLDTQYF. CDR3 in DNA: TGTGCCAGCAGTGACCGCAGGGGGCTGGATACGCAGTATTTT.

This chain links TRBV28 with TRBJ2-7, with 7 nucleotides matching TRBD1. The CDR3 contains 13 residues. V trimming: 5 bases; J trimming: 1 base; junction bases outside the gene matches: 2. The V gene's germline CDR1 is MDHEN and CDR2 SYDVKM. CDR3 coding DNA: TGTGCCAGCAGTCAGGGACAGTCCTACGAGCAGTACTTC. It translates to CASSQGQSYEQYF. The variable domain in full, completed from reference TRBV28 and TRBJ2-7, reads DVKVTQSSRYLVKRTGEKVFLECVQDMDHENMFWYRQDPGLGLRLIYFSYDVKMKEKGDIPEGYSVSREKKERFSLILESASTNQTSMYLCASSQGQSYEQYFGPGTRLTVT.

This CDR3 reads CASSHQRGSYNEQFF. The CDR3 nucleotides are TGTGCCAGCAGCCATCAGCGGGGCTCCTACAATGAGCAGTTCTTC. The rearrangement links TRBV11-2 to TRBJ2-1; TRBD2 agrees at 7 bases. The CDR3 runs to 15 residues. CDR1 SGHAT and CDR2 FQNNGV come from the germline V gene. V lost 5 bases and J lost 0; bases outside the gene matches: 4.

In the case of this clone: One end of the junction is discordant with germline, which a read error may explain. The J gene is TRBJ2-2, the V gene TRBV5-4; D is possibly TRBD2 (6 bases). Germline V lookup: CDR1 SGHNT, CDR2 YYREEE (reference sequence). The CDR3 runs 14 residues. CDR3 nucleotide sequence: TGTGCCAGCAGCTTCCGCGGGAACGCCGGGGAGCTGTTTTTT. Translated, it gives CASSFRGNAGELFF.

The V and J genes are TRBV5-1 and TRBJ2-5; D is possibly TRBD1 (6 bases). The CDR3 length is 14 residues. Germline V CDR1 and CDR2: SGHRS, YFSETQ. V lost 2 bases, J lost 2 bases, and 10 bases lay in between. The CDR3 bases are TGCGCCAGCAGCTTCGGGACACTACAAGAGACCCAGTACTTC. Encoded protein: CASSFGTLQETQYF.

This chain connects TRBV28 to TRBJ2-3, with D perhaps assigned TRBD1 or TRBD2 (6 bases each). The CDR3 spans 15 residues. Germline V gives CDR1 MDHEN, CDR2 SYDVKM. V was trimmed by 5 bases and J by 3 bases, leaving 15 bases between them. In DNA, the CDR3 is TGTGCCAGCAGTCCCGGGGGCGCTGGGACAGATACGCAGTATTTT. It translates to CASSPGGAGTDTQYF.

Only a few counts were recorded for this clone. The rearrangement links TRBV5-4 to TRBJ1-2; no clear D. CDR1 and CDR2 (germline): SGHNT, YYREEE (reference sequence). This CDR3 is 14 amino acids long. V lost 2 bases and J lost 7, with 15 bases in between. CDR3 amino acids: CASSLLTTSGGYTF. DNA for the CDR3: TGTGCCAGCAGCTTACTCACGACGTCAGGTGGCTACACCTTC.

J is TRBJ2-7 and V is TRBV28; D is ambiguous. This CDR3 spans 14 amino acids. Trimming cost V 10 bases and J 5 bases, with 21 bases left between them. Germline CDR1 MDHEN, CDR2 SYDVKM. The CDR3 spells CATSSPGIVHEQYF. The CDR3 coding sequence is TGTGCCACCTCCTCCCCGGGCATTGTCCACGAGCAGTACTTC.

This clone occurred once. The CDR3 sequence is CASSLGGADQPQHF. DNA of the CDR3: TGTGCCAGCAGCTTAGGGGGGGCTGATCAGCCCCAGCATTTT. The V call is TRBV11-2, the J call TRBJ1-5; a possible D gene is TRBD1 (6 bases). The V gene lost 1 base and the J gene lost 5 bases, with 9 bases spanning the gap. The CDR3 is 14 amino acids. The V gene's germline CDR1 is SGHAT and CDR2 FQNNGV.

The J gene is TRBJ2-1, the V gene TRBV29-1, with D perhaps matching TRBD2 (6 bases). In germline, CDR1 is SQVTM, CDR2 ANQGSEA. V dropped 5 bases and J dropped 0 bases, with 17 bases sitting between them. This CDR3 contains 16 residues. CDR3 nucleotide sequence: TGCAGCGTTCGAGGGTTGGGGGGAAGCTCCTACAATGAGCAGTTCTTC. Protein sequence: CSVRGLGGSSYNEQFF.

The V and J genes are TRBV19 and TRBJ2-1; 8 nucleotides agree with TRBD1. The V and J ends lost 3 bases and 8 bases, in that order; junction bases with no gene match: 12. Germline CDR1 is LNHDA and CDR2 is SQIVND (reference sequence). CDR3 length: 16 residues. CDR3 nucleotides: TGTGCCAGTAGTATCCTACGACAGGGGAGGAAAGATGAGCAGTTCTTC. Translation gives CASSILRQGRKDEQFF.

The chain couples TRBV11-2 to TRBJ2-7, with D possibly TRBD2 on 7 matching bases. Germline CDR1 reads SGHAT; CDR2 reads FQNNGV. This CDR3 is built from 16 residues. V gave up 1 base and J gave up 4 bases, with 17 bases separating them. The CDR3 DNA sequence: TGTGCCAGCAGCTTAGTTGGGGGCGGGGGCTTGTACGAGCAGTACTTC. Residues: CASSLVGGGGLYEQYF.

V usage is TRBV2 and J usage is TRBJ1-6; TRBD1 aligns across 7 bases. Germline V CDR1 and CDR2: SNHLY, FYNNEI. The CDR3 length is 15 residues. After removal of 6 bases from V and 7 bases from J, the junction contained 9 bases not matched to a gene. CDR3 amino acids: CASRATGDGNSPLHF. As DNA, the CDR3 is TGTGCCAGCAGAGCCACAGGGGATGGGAATTCACCCCTCCACTTT.

J is TRBJ2-3 and V is TRBV5-1; D might be TRBD1 (6 bases). Germline CDR1 and CDR2: SGHRS and YFSETQ. Trimming removed 4 bases from V and 4 bases from J, with 13 bases in between. The CDR3 loop spans 14 amino acids. CDR3 sequence: CASSPVQGPDTQYF. For the CDR3, the DNA is TGCGCCAGCAGCCCAGTTCAGGGGCCAGATACGCAGTATTTT. Based on the CDR3 plus reference TRBV5-1 and TRBJ2-3, the full variable domain is KAGVTQTPRYLIKTRGQQVTLSCSPISGHRSVSWYQQTPGQGLQFLFEYFSETQRNKGNFPGRFSGRQFSNSRSEMNVSTLELGDSALYLCASSPVQGPDTQYFGPGTRLTVL.

V gene TRBV18 combines with J gene TRBJ2-7; D is unresolved. The germline CDR1 and CDR2 sequences are KGHSH and LQKENI. The CDR3 totals 13 residues. Trimming stripped 1 base from V and 5 bases from J, with 9 bases between. CDR3 region: CASSPRMGNEQYF. The CDR3 DNA sequence: TGTGCCAGCTCACCACGGATGGGGAACGAGCAGTACTTC.

This chain joins TRBV6-5 and TRBJ2-1, with D perhaps matching TRBD2 (6 bases). CDR3 size: 15 residues. V gave up 0 bases and J gave up 7 bases, with 13 bases separating them. The germline CDR1 and CDR2 sequences are MNHEY and SVGAGI. CDR3 nucleotide sequence: TGTGCCAGCAGTTACTCGGGGACTGGCGAGAATGAGCAGTTCTTC. This translates into CASSYSGTGENEQFF.

The table lists this clone with a few counts. The genes are TRBV19 and TRBJ2-4; a possible D gene is TRBD1 (5 bases). Germline CDR1 and CDR2: LNHDA and SQIVND (reference sequence). CDR3 length: 14 residues. Trimming took 4 bases from V and 0 from J, leaving 7 bases between them. The CDR3 sequence is CASSTGLAKNIQYF. CDR3 bases: TGTGCCAGTAGTACAGGGTTAGCCAAAAACATTCAGTACTTC.

The chain employs TRBV28 and TRBJ1-1; 10 bases are shared with TRBD1. Germline lookup yields CDR1 MDHEN and CDR2 SYDVKM. V lost 10 bases, J lost 1 base, and 15 bases stayed unmatched. This CDR3 region has 17 residues. The chain's CDR3 is CATTGAGQGYTNTEAFF. Written as DNA, the CDR3 is TGTGCCACCACGGGGGCGGGACAGGGGTATACGAACACTGAAGCTTTCTTT.

V is TRBV2 and J is TRBJ1-5; TRBD1 might be the D (6 bases). The V end lost 4 bases, the J end lost 3 bases, and 7 bases lay between the germline ends. From germline, CDR1 is SNHLY and CDR2 FYNNEI. The CDR3 length is 13 residues. Here the CDR3 DNA reads TGTGCCAGCAGTGGGGGGCCCAATCAGCCCCAGCATTTT. Amino acid sequence: CASSGGPNQPQHF.

The CDR3 DNA is TGCGCCAGCAGACCGGGACGGGGGCCCACAGATACGCAGTATTTT. It yields the protein CASRPGRGPTDTQYF. V and J are TRBV5-1 and TRBJ2-3; D may match TRBD1 or TRBD2 (6 bases each). Germline V gene sequence: CDR1 SGHRS, CDR2 YFSETQ. The CDR3 runs 15 residues. V dropped 5 bases and J dropped 2 bases, with 15 bases sitting between them.